What follows is one T cell receptor beta chain and its context. The data were obtained in a study of spatial heterogeneity in lung cancer. Study summary: In raw reads, more than 9.5 appearances on average were recorded for each unique TCR and UMI combination.

A unique molecular identifier was attached to every TCR cDNA molecule. TCRdb reprocessed the 5' RACE reads with MiXCR, giving one entry per CDR3 protein. The sample holds several thousand distinct CDR3 sequences; around 20% are singletons and the top ten take 20%. Specified time point: sample taken at primary tumor resection. Whole RNA obtained from tumor, nontumor lung or frozen PBMC underwent sequencing without sorting. The approximately 67 donors had untreated early-stage non-small cell lung cancer. The CDR3 contains 15 residues. Germline CDR1 reads SGHKS; CDR2 reads YYEKEE (reference sequence). Trimming cost V 0 bases and J 0 bases, with 10 bases left between them.

The specimen comprised normal lung tissue next to the tumor, sampled at surgery. V is TRBV5-5 and J is TRBJ2-7; unclear D gene. This clonotype originated in a male donor with early-stage non-small cell lung cancer. The CDR3 DNA reads as TGTGCCAGCAGCTTGGATTACGGAAGCTCCTACGAGCAGTACTTC. The encoded protein is CASSLDYGSSYEQYF.